This entry lists 12 T cell receptor beta chains sequenced from one sample in a study of blood T cell repertoires in COVID-19. The method was immunoSEQ multiplex PCR; TCRdb's version includes in-frame clones alone and lacks a portion of them. The data contain approximately 280,000 clones, roughly 85% of them singletons. Input material: PBMCs or T cells enriched from blood (not recorded which). These receptor sequences come from a middle-aged man who had been exposed to COVID-19.

The chain combines TRBV14 with TRBJ1-2, with D perhaps matching TRBD1 (5 bases). This CDR3 contains 13 residues. Germline V gives CDR1 SGHDN, CDR2 FVKESK. V lost 3 bases and J 8 bases, leaving 13 bases between the germline ends. DNA for the CDR3: TGTGCCAGCAGCCAGTTAGGGGTAAAAGGCTACACCTTC. This sequence encodes CASSQLGVKGYTF.

The CDR3 DNA reads as TGTGCCAGCAGCGTAGGGACTAGCGGGAGCGGCGGGGAGCTGTTTTTT. Translation: CASSVGTSGSGGELFF. V usage is TRBV7-3 and J usage is TRBJ2-2; 14 bases are shared with TRBD2. CDR1 and CDR2 (germline): SGHTA, FQGTGA. Losses at the gene ends were 5 bases for V and 7 bases for J; bases not matched to a gene: 6. This CDR3 is built from 16 residues.

V usage is TRBV13 and J usage is TRBJ2-5; the match to TRBD2 covers 8 bases. The V gene end was trimmed by 3 bases and the J gene end by 2 bases; junction bases not matched to a gene: 5. The CDR3 length is 15 residues. Germline V gene lookup returns CDR1 PRHDT and CDR2 FYEKMQ (reference sequence). The CDR3 region is CASSFSGNIQETQYF. The CDR3 DNA follows: TGTGCCAGCAGCTTTAGCGGGAACATACAAGAGACCCAGTACTTC.

J is TRBJ1-1 and V is TRBV9; 7 positions agree with TRBD1. Germline CDR1 is SGDLS and CDR2 is YYNGEE. The CDR3 length is 16 residues. V dropped 0 bases and J dropped 6; count of bases not matched to a gene: 11. This chain's CDR3 is CASSVGLQGPEAEAFF. The CDR3 DNA follows: TGTGCCAGCAGCGTAGGTCTACAGGGGCCCGAGGCTGAAGCTTTCTTT.

V gene TRBV19 combines with J gene TRBJ1-1; no clear D. Germline assignment: CDR1 LNHDA and CDR2 SQIVND (reference sequence). V was shortened by 4 bases and J by 0 bases, with 9 bases between the two germline ends. This CDR3 has 14 residues. The DNA for the CDR3 is TGTGCCAGTAGTACCCCTAGGCTGAACACTGAAGCTTTCTTT. Translating it yields CASSTPRLNTEAFF.

The rearrangement links TRBV7-3 to TRBJ2-2; D uncertain. V was shortened by 1 base and J by 4 bases, with 10 bases between the two germline ends. The CDR3 has 15 residues. Germline loops: CDR1 SGHTA, CDR2 FQGTGA. The DNA of the CDR3 is TGTGCCAGCAGCTTAATTAGTGGCGGCACCGGGGAGCTGTTTTTT. Residues: CASSLISGGTGELFF.

The rearrangement joins TRBV7-3 to TRBJ2-1; 7 bases are shared with TRBD1. Looked up from germline, CDR1 is SGHTA and CDR2 is FQGTGA. The V segment lost 2 bases and the J segment 12 bases; nucleotides outside the gene matches: 7. The CDR3 loop spans 13 amino acids. The CDR3 spells CASSLYDRTGQFF. In DNA, the CDR3 is TGTGCCAGCAGCTTATATGATAGGACAGGGCAGTTCTTC. Looking up the rest from reference TRBV7-3 and TRBJ2-1 gives the full variable domain: GAGVSQTPSNKVTEKGKYVELRCDPISGHTALYWYRQSLGQGPEFLIYFQGTGAADDSGLPNDRFFAVRPEGSVSTLKIQRTERGDSAVYLCASSLYDRTGQFFGPGTRLTVL.

The rearrangement links TRBV5-1 to TRBJ2-2, with TRBD2 as a possible D gene (6 bases). This CDR3 is built from 13 residues. Per the germline V gene, CDR1 is SGHRS and CDR2 is YFSETQ. V gave up 9 bases and J gave up 3 bases, with 12 bases separating them. The CDR3 loop is CATRGGDTGELFF. In DNA form, the CDR3 reads TGCGCCACCCGGGGAGGAGACACCGGGGAGCTGTTTTTT.

This clone has only a few counts. The chain combines TRBV11-2 with TRBJ2-1, with a weak D call TRBD2 (5 bases). Trimming stripped 5 bases from V and 10 bases from J, with 18 bases between. The CDR3 loop spans 14 amino acids. CDR1 is SGHAT and CDR2 is FQNNGV in the germline V gene. This CDR3 reads CASSPRMLAYEQFF. CDR3 in DNA: TGTGCCAGCAGCCCTAGGATGCTAGCCTACGAGCAGTTCTTC.

CDR3 protein: CASSLGTDALYNSPLHF. CDR3 bases: TGTGCCAGCAGCTTAGGGACAGATGCTTTATATAATTCACCCCTCCACTTT. The chain employs TRBV7-9 and TRBJ1-6, with D maybe TRBD1 (6 bases). Per germline, CDR1 SEHNR and CDR2 FQNEAQ (reference sequence). This CDR3 spans 17 amino acids. The V end was cut by 1 base, the J end by 4 bases, with 14 bases between. The entire variable domain, with the rest obtained from reference TRBV7-9 and TRBJ1-6, is as follows: DTGVSQNPRHKITKRGQNVTFRCDPISEHNRLYWYRQTLGQGPEFLTYFQNEAQLEKSRLLSDRFSAERPKGSFSTLEIQRTEQGDSAMYLCASSLGTDALYNSPLHFGNGTRLTVT.

The genes are TRBV7-9 and TRBJ2-1; 7 nucleotides align to TRBD2. The trim removed 5 bases at V and 0 bases at J, leaving 4 bases unmatched. CDR3 length: 15 amino acids. CDR1 SEHNR and CDR2 FQNEAQ come from the germline V gene (reference sequence). For the CDR3, the DNA is TGTGCCAGCAGCCCCGGCGGGGGCTCCTACAATGAGCAGTTCTTC. It specifies CASSPGGGSYNEQFF. Based on the CDR3 plus reference TRBV7-9 and TRBJ2-1, the full variable domain is DTGVSQNPRHKITKRGQNVTFRCDPISEHNRLYWYRQTLGQGPEFLTYFQNEAQLEKSRLLSDRFSAERPKGSFSTLEIQRTEQGDSAMYLCASSPGGGSYNEQFFGPGTRLTVL.

V and J are TRBV29-1 and TRBJ2-6; D is undetermined. V was shortened by 4 bases and J by 0 bases, with 7 bases between the two germline ends. The CDR3 covers 14 residues. The germline gives CDR1 SQVTM, CDR2 ANQGSEA. CDR3 coding DNA: TGCAGCGTTGCAGTGTCCTCTGGGGCCAACGTCCTGACTTTC. Translated, it gives CSVAVSSGANVLTF.